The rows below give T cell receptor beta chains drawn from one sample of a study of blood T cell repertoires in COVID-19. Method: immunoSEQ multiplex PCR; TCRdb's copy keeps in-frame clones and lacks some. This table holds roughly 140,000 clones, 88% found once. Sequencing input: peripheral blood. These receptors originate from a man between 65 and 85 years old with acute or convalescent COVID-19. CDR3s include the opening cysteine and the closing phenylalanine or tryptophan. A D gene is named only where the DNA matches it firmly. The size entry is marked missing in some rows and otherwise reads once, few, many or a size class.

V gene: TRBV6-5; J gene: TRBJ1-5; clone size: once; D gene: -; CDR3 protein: CASSSTNQPQHF; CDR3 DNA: TGTGCCAGCAGTTCCACAAATCAGCCCCAGCATTTT
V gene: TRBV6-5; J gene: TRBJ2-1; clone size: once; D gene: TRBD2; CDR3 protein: CASRAGNNEQFF; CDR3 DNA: TGTGCCAGCAGAGCGGGAAACAATGAGCAGTTCTTC
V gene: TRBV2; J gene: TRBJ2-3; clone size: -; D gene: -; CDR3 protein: CASSMGGWTDTQYF; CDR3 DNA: TGTGCCAGCAGTATGGGCGGGTGGACAGATACGCAGTATTTT
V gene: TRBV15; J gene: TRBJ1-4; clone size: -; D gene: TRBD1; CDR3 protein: CATSGGGENEKLFF; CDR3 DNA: TGTGCCACCAGCGGAGGGGGCGAAAATGAAAAACTGTTTTTT
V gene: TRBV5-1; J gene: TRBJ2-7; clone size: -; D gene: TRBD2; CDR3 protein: CASSRGTSGKQYEQYF; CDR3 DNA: TGCGCCAGCAGCCGGGGGACTAGCGGGAAACAATACGAGCAGTACTTC
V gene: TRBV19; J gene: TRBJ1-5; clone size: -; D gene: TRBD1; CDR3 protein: CASSTPRDRLSNQPQHF; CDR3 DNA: TGTGCCAGTAGTACCCCCCGGGACAGGCTTAGCAATCAGCCCCAGCATTTT
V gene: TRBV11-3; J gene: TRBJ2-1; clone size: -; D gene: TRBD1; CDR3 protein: CASSLGQVPGGEQFF; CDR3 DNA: TGTGCCAGCAGCCTAGGACAGGTCCCAGGGGGTGAGCAGTTCTTC
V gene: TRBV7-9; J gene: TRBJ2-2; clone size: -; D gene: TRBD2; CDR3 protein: CASSRLAGGSNTGELFF; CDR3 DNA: TGTGCCAGCAGCCGACTAGCGGGGGGATCGAACACCGGGGAGCTGTTTTTT
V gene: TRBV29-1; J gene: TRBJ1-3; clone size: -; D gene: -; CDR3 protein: CSVRQGGGNTIYF; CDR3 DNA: TGCAGCGTCCGTCAGGGAGGCGGAAACACCATATATTTT
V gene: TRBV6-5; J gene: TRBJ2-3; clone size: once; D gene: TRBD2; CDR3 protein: CASIQGRGATDTQYF; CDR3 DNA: TGTGCCAGCATCCAAGGGAGGGGTGCAACAGATACGCAGTATTTT
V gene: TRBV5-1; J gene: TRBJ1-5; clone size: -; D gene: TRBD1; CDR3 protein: CASSPGTGEQPQHF; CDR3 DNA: TGCGCCAGCAGCCCCGGGACAGGGGAACAGCCCCAGCATTTT
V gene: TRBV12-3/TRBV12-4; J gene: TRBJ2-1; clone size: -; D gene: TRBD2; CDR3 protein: CASRTSGVNEQFF; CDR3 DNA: TGTGCCAGCCGAACTAGCGGGGTCAATGAGCAGTTCTTC
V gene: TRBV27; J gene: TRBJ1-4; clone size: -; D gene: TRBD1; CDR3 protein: CASSRDRALEKLFF; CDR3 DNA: TGTGCCAGCAGCCGGGACAGGGCCCTTGAAAAACTGTTTTTT
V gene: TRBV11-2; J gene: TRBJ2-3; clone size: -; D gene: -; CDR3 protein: CASSPRWFRGLKDTQYF; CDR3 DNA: TGTGCCAGCAGCCCCCGATGGTTTAGGGGCCTCAAGGATACGCAGTATTTT
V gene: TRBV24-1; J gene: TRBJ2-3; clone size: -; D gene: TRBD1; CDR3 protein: CATSDLSRDRVRDTDTQYF; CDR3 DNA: TGTGCCACCAGTGACCTGTCCCGGGACAGGGTTCGTGACACAGATACGCAGTATTTT
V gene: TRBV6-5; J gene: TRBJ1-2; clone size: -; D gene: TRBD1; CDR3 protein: CASSYGQTGRNYGYTF; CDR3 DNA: TGTGCCAGCAGTTATGGGCAGACAGGGCGTAACTATGGCTACACCTTC
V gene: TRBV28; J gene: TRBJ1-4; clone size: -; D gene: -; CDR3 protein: CASSLSSVGKLFF; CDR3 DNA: TGTGCCAGCAGTTTAAGCTCGGTCGGGAAACTGTTTTTT
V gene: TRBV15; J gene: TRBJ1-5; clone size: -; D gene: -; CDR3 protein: CATSTGVGAPQHF; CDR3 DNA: TGTGCCACCAGCACTGGAGTGGGTGCGCCCCAGCATTTT
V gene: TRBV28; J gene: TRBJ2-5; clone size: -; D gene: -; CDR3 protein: CASSQRTVYLRETQYF; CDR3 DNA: TGTGCCAGCAGTCAAAGGACAGTGTACCTAAGGGAGACCCAGTACTTC
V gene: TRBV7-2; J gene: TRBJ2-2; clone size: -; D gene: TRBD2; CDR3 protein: CASSREGTTTGELFF; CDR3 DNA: TGTGCCAGCAGTCGAGAGGGGACTACCACCGGGGAGCTGTTTTTT
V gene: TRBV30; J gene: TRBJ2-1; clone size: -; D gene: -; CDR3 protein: CAWSAGLGEQFF; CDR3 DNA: TGTGCCTGGAGTGCGGGACTCGGTGAGCAGTTCTTC
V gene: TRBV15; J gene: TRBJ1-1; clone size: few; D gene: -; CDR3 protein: CATSRDSHTEAFF; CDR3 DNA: TGTGCCACCAGCAGAGACAGTCACACTGAAGCTTTCTTT
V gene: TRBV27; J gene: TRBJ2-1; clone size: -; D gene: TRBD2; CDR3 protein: CASSAGLAGDEQFF; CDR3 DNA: TGTGCCAGCAGTGCGGGACTAGCGGGAGATGAGCAGTTCTTC
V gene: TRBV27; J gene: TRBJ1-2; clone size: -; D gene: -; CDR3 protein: CASSGMGGHYGYTF; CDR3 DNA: TGTGCCAGCAGTGGAATGGGGGGTCACTATGGCTACACCTTC
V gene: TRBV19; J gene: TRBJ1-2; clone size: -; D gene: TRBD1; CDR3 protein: CASRHGRDRDLRDYGYTF; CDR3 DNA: TGTGCCAGTAGACACGGAAGGGACAGGGATTTGCGCGACTATGGCTACACCTTC
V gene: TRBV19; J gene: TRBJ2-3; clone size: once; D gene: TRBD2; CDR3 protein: CATRTSGRADTQYF; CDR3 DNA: TGTGCCACCCGGACTAGCGGGAGGGCAGATACGCAGTATTTT
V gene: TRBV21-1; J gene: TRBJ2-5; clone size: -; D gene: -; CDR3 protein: CASSKVEGGRRETQYF; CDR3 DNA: TGTGCCAGCAGCAAAGTTGAGGGTGGGAGGCGAGAGACCCAGTACTTC
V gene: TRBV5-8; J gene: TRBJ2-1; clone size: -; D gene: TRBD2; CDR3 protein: CASRPLAGEGNEQFF; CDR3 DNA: TGTGCCAGCAGGCCACTAGCGGGAGAGGGAAATGAGCAGTTCTTC
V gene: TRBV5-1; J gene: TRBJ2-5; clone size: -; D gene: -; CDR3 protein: CASSLAGPQETQYF; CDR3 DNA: TGCGCCAGCAGCTTGGCAGGCCCACAAGAGACCCAGTACTTC
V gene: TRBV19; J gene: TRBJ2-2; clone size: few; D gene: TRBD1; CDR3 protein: CASSLRTGGNTGELFF; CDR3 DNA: TGTGCCAGTAGTCTAAGGACAGGGGGGAACACCGGGGAGCTGTTTTTT
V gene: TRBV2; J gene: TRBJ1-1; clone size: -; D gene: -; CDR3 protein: CASTKSPGENTEAFF; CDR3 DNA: TGTGCCAGCACAAAGTCCCCAGGGGAGAACACTGAAGCTTTCTTT
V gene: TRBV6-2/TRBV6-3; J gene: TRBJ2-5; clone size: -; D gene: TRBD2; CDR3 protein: CASSLGTSGRSQETQYF; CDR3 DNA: TGTGCCAGCAGTCTCGGGACTAGCGGGAGGAGTCAAGAGACCCAGTACTTC
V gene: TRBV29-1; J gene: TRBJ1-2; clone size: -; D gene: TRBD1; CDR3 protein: CSVQGGPINYGYTF; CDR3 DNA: TGCAGCGTTCAGGGGGGCCCGATTAACTATGGCTACACCTTC
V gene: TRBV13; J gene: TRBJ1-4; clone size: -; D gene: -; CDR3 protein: CASSSKVQGDEKLFF; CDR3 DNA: TGTGCCAGCAGCTCTAAAGTCCAGGGCGATGAAAAACTGTTTTTT
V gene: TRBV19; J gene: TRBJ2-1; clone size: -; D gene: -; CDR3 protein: CASRTASYNEQFF; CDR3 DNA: TGTGCCAGTCGGACAGCATCCTACAATGAGCAGTTCTTC
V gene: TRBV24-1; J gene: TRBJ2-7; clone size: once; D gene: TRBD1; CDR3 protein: CATSRDRTFYEQYF; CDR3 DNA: TGTGCCACCAGCCGGGACAGGACGTTCTACGAGCAGTACTTC
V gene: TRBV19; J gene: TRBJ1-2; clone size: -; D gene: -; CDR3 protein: CASTFSEGGYTF; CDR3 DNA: TGTGCCAGTACCTTCTCGGAGGGTGGCTACACCTTC
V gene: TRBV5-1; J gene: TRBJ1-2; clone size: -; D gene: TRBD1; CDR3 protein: CASRSTGGDYGYTF; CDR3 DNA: TGCGCCAGCAGATCGACAGGGGGCGACTATGGCTACACCTTC
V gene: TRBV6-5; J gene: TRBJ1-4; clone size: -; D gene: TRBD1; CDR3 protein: CASSSGTGAEKLFF; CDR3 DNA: TGTGCCAGCAGCTCCGGGACAGGGGCGGAAAAACTGTTTTTT
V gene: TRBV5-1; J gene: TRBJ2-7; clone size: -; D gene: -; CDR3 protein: CASSLAWLDTSYEQYF; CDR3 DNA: TGCGCCAGCAGCTTGGCGTGGCTGGACACCTCCTACGAGCAGTACTTC
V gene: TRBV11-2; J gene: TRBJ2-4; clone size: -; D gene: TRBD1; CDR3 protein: CASSLKGARDIQYF; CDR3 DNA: TGTGCCAGCAGCCTAAAGGGGGCGCGGGACATTCAGTACTTC
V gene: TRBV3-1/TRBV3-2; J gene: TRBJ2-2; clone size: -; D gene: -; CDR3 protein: CASSQPTEGPTTGELFF; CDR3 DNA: TGTGCCAGCAGCCAACCTACGGAGGGTCCCACCACCGGGGAGCTGTTTTTT
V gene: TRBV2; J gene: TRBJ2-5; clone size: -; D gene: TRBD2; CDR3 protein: CASSAWTSEQETQYF; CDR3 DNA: TGTGCCAGCAGTGCCTGGACTAGCGAGCAAGAGACCCAGTACTTC
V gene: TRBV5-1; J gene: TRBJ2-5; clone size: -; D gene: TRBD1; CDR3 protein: CASSYEGARETQYF; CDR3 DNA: TGCGCCAGCAGCTACGAGGGGGCGAGAGAGACCCAGTACTTC
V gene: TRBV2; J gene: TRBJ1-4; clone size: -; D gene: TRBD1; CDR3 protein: CASSEGQGWEKLFF; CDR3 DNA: TGTGCCAGCAGCGAGGGACAGGGTTGGGAAAAACTGTTTTTT
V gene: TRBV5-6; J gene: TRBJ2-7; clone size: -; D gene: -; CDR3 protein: CASSLYYEQYF; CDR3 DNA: TGTGCCAGCAGCTTGTATTACGAGCAGTACTTC
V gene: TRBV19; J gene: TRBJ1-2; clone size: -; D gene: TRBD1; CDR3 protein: CASSSGQRGSGYTF; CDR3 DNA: TGTGCCAGTAGTTCGGGACAGAGAGGAAGTGGCTACACCTTC
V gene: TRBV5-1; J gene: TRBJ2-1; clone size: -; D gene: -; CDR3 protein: CASSFSGVDNEQFF; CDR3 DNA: TGCGCCAGCAGCTTTTCAGGGGTTGACAATGAGCAGTTCTTC
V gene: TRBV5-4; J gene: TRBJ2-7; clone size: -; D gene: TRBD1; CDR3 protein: CASSVSGTAFSYEQYF; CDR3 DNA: TGTGCCAGCAGCGTCTCCGGGACAGCGTTCTCCTACGAGCAGTACTTC
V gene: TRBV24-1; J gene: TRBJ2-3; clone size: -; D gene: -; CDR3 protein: CATSDPGTDTQYF; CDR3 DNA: TGTGCCACCAGTGACCCGGGCACAGATACGCAGTATTTT
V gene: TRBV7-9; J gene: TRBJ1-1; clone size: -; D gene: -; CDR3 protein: CASRPYENTEAFF; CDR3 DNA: TGTGCCAGCAGACCCTACGAGAACACTGAAGCTTTCTTT
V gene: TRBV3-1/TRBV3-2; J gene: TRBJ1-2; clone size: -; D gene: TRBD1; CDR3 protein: CASSHRQGAGGYTF; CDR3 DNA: TGTGCCAGCAGCCATAGACAGGGGGCGGGAGGCTACACCTTC
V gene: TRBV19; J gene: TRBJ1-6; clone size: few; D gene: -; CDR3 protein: CARDSYSSYNSPLHF; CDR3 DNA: TGTGCCAGGGACAGCTATAGCTCCTATAATTCACCCCTCCACTTT